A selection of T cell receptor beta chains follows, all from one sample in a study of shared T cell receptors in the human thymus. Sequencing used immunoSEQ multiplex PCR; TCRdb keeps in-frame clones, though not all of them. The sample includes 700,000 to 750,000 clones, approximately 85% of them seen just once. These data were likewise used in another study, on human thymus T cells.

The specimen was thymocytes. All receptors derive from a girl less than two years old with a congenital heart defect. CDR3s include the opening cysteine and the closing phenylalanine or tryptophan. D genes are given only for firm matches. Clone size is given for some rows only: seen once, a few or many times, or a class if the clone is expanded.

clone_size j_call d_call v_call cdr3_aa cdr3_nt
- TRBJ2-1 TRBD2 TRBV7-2 CASSLVRTSGGGDYNEQFF TGTGCCAGCAGCTTAGTGCGTACTAGCGGGGGGGGTGACTACAATGAGCAGTTCTTC
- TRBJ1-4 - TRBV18 CASSPSDLSGEKLFF TGTGCCAGCTCACCGAGTGACCTAAGCGGTGAAAAACTGTTTTTT
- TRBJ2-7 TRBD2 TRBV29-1 CSVEAKRGLSYEQYF TGCAGCGTTGAGGCAAAGCGGGGGCTCTCCTACGAGCAGTACTTC
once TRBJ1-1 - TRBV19 CASAISNTEAFF TGTGCCAGCGCTATTTCGAACACTGAAGCTTTCTTT
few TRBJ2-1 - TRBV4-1 CASSPALEYNEQFF TGCGCCAGCAGCCCGGCCTTGGAGTACAATGAGCAGTTCTTC
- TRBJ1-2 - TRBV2 CASRPRGGYGYTF TGTGCCAGCAGGCCCAGGGGCGGATATGGCTACACCTTC
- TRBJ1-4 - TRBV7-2 CASRRRGTLEEKLFF TGTGCCAGCAGGAGAAGGGGTACCTTGGAGGAAAAACTGTTTTTT
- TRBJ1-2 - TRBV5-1 CASSLALEGRDPNYGYTF TGCGCCAGCAGCTTGGCCTTGGAGGGGAGAGATCCTAACTATGGCTACACCTTC
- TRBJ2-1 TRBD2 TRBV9 CASSHAQGRGDYNEQFF TGTGCCAGCAGCCATGCCCAAGGGCGGGGGGATTACAATGAGCAGTTCTTC
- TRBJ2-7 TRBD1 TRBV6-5 CASRHLRGPSYEQYF TGTGCCAGCAGACACCTTAGGGGGCCATCCTACGAGCAGTACTTC
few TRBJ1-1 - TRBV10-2 CASSRVDRTDQAFF TGCGCCAGCAGTAGGGTGGATCGGACAGATCAAGCTTTCTTT
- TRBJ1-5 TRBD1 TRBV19 CASSMTGTQPQHF TGTGCCAGTAGTATGACAGGGACTCAGCCCCAGCATTTT
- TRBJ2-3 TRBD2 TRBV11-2 CASSLGPFGAGDRDTQYF TGTGCCAGCAGCTTAGGGCCCTTTGGAGCGGGGGACCGAGATACGCAGTATTTT
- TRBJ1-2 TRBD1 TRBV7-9 CASSYRDPGQTTPPCF TGTGCCAGCAGCTACCGGGATCCGGGACAGACCACCCCACCCTGCTTC
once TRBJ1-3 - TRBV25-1 CASSAGVGLLTGNTIYF TGTGCCAGCAGTGCCGGGGTAGGCCTTCTGACGGGAAACACCATATATTTT
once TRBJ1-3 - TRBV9 CASSVKGISGNTIYF TGTGCCAGCAGCGTAAAGGGGATCTCTGGAAACACCATATATTTT
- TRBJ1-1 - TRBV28 CASSQDTRTGTEAFF TGTGCCAGCAGTCAGGACACCCGGACGGGCACTGAAGCTTTCTTT
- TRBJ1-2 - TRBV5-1 CASSFLSRGYTF TGCGCCAGCAGCTTCTTGTCCAGGGGCTACACCTTC
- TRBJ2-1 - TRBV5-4 CASSLAGVVRNEQFF TGTGCCAGCAGCTTGGCCGGGGTAGTACGCAATGAGCAGTTCTTC
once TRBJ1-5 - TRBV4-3 CASSQDSGFNNQPQHF TGCGCCAGCAGCCAAGATTCCGGGTTTAACAATCAGCCCCAGCATTTT
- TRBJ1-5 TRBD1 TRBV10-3 CAISRTGVGNQPQHF TGTGCCATCAGTAGGACAGGGGTGGGCAATCAGCCCCAGCATTTT
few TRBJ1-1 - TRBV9 CASSVEGEKNTEAFF TGTGCCAGCAGCGTAGAGGGGGAGAAGAACACTGAAGCTTTCTTT
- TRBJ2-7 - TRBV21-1 CASSKGARGRSLYF TGTGCCAGCAGCAAAGGGGCCAGGGGGCGATCCCTGTACTTC
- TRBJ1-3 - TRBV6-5 CASSYMAGENTIYF TGTGCCAGCAGTTATATGGCGGGTGAGAACACCATATATTTT
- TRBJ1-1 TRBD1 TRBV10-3 CAISEGGGGTEAFF TGTGCCATCAGTGAGGGAGGGGGCGGCACTGAAGCTTTCTTT
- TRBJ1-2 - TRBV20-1 CSARARGQGTF TGCAGTGCTAGAGCCAGGGGTCAAGGCACCTTC
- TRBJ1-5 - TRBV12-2 CASRLGRDRGLNQPQHF TGTGCAAGTCGCTTGGGGCGGGACAGGGGGCTAAATCAGCCCCAGCATTTT
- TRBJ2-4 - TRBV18 CASSPEGSSMNIQYF TGTGCCAGCTCACCAGAGGGCTCCTCTATGAACATTCAGTACTTC
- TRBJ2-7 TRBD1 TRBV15 CATSRDRGYEQYF TGTGCCACCAGTAGGGACAGGGGGTACGAGCAGTACTTC
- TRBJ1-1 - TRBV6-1 CASSASGSGPSYNTEAFF TGTGCCAGCAGTGCGTCAGGGTCGGGTCCTTCGTATAACACTGAAGCTTTCTTT
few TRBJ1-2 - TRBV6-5 CASRGHGYTF TGTGCCAGCAGGGGCCATGGCTACACCTTC
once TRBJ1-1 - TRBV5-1 CASSPVKVEGGTEAFF TGCGCCAGCAGCCCCGTGAAGGTGGAGGGGGGGACTGAAGCTTTCTTT
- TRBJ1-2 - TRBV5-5 CASSFPTDRSYGYTF TGTGCCAGCAGCTTCCCAACCGACAGGTCCTATGGCTACACCTTC
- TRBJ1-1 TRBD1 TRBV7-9 CASSYVGQRMCTEAFF TGTGCCAGCAGCTATGTGGGACAGAGGATGTGCACTGAAGCTTTCTTT
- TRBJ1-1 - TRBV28 CASSLYDTVNTEAFF TGTGCCAGCAGTTTATACGACACCGTGAACACTGAAGCTTTCTTT
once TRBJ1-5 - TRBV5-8 CASIQPDSNQPQHF TGTGCCAGCATACAGCCAGATAGCAATCAGCCCCAGCATTTT
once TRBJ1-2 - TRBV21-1 CASSRVWTETNYGYTF TGTGCCAGCAGCAGAGTTTGGACAGAGACTAACTATGGCTACACCTTC
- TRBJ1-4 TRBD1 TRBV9 CASGRLGQDNEKLFF TGTGCCAGCGGGCGTTTGGGACAGGATAATGAAAAACTGTTTTTT
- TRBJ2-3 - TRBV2 CASSVPRGYPLGNTQYF TGTGCCAGCAGTGTTCCTAGAGGGTACCCGTTAGGGAATACGCAGTATTTT
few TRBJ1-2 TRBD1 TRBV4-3 CASSQGPGTDTNYGYTF TGCGCCAGCAGCCAAGGTCCTGGGACAGACACTAATTATGGCTACACCTTC
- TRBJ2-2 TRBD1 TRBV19 CASRDSGQLTGELFF TGTGCCAGTAGGGACTCGGGACAGCTTACCGGGGAGCTGTTTTTT
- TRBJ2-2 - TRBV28 CASSAPPPDTGELFF TGTGCCAGCAGTGCCCCCCCGCCGGACACCGGGGAGCTGTTTTTT
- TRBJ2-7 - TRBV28 CASSFRGCPYEQYF TGTGCCAGCAGTTTCCGGGGGTGTCCCTACGAGCAGTACTTC
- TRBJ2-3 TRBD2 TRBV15 CATSSNLGTSGADTQYF TGTGCCACCAGCAGTAACCTTGGGACTAGCGGGGCAGATACGCAGTATTTT
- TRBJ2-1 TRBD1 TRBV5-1 CASSHRGTVDYNEQFF TGCGCCAGCAGCCACAGGGGAACCGTTGATTACAATGAGCAGTTCTTC
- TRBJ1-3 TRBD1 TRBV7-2 CASSFLDRADSGNTIYF TGTGCCAGCAGCTTCCTCGACAGGGCCGACTCTGGAAACACCATATATTTT
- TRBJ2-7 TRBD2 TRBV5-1 CASSLALASGGFHAEQYF TGCGCCAGCAGCTTGGCCTTAGCTAGCGGGGGGTTCCATGCAGAGCAGTACTTC
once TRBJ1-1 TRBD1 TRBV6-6 CASSCRQGNTEAFF TGTGCCAGCAGCTGTCGACAGGGGAACACTGAAGCTTTCTTT
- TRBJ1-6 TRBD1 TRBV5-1 CASSLIKQGSSYNSPLHF TGCGCCAGCAGCTTGATTAAACAGGGGAGCTCCTATAATTCCCCCCTCCACTTT
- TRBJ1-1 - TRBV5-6 CASSYRRVNTEAFF TGTGCCAGCAGCTACCGACGGGTGAACACTGAAGCTTTCTTT
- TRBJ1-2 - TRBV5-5 CASSAHRDTAAFYGYTF TGTGCCAGCAGCGCGCACAGGGATACTGCCGCCTTCTATGGCTACACCTTC
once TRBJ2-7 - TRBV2 CASSDAHSYEQYF TGTGCCAGCAGTGATGCGCATTCCTACGAGCAGTACTTC
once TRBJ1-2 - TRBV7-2 CASSLEDPEGPGGYTF TGTGCCAGCAGCTTAGAGGATCCCGAGGGTCCCGGTGGGTACACCTTC
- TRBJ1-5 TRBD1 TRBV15 CATSRAEQGAGQPQHF TGTGCCACCAGCAGAGCCGAACAGGGGGCCGGGCAGCCCCAGCATTTT
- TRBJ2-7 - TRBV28 CASSPPGSTYEQYF TGTGCCAGCAGTCCCCCGGGGTCGACATACGAGCAGTACTTC
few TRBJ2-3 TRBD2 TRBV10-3 CAISEQTSGVTDTQYF TGTGCCATCAGTGAGCAAACTAGCGGGGTAACAGATACGCAGTATTTT
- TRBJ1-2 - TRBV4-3 CASSQRTAGSFYGYTF TGCGCCAGCAGCCAACGGACAGCTGGGAGCTTCTATGGCTACACCTTC
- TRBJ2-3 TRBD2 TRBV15 CATSRDMKAGGSDTQYF TGTGCCACCAGCAGAGATATGAAGGCGGGGGGTTCAGATACGCAGTATTTT
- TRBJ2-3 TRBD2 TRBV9 CASSVIGPDRLAGTDTQYF TGTGCCAGCAGCGTAATAGGTCCGGATCGACTAGCGGGCACAGATACGCAGTATTTT
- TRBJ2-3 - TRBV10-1 CASSESRGLLALTDTQYF TGCGCCAGCAGTGAGTCTCGCGGCCTTTTGGCACTCACAGATACGCAGTATTTT